This paragraph reports one T cell receptor (beta chain). The antigen is not known. Clones were read by immunoSEQ multiplex PCR, and TCRdb kept only the in-frame ones, dropping some. The sample has some 110,000 clones, approximately 88% seen once; the top ten hold around 1.9%. The record originates from a study of cytomegalovirus exposure and HLA in healthy donors. Study details: A later analysis reported the same platform for the 110 or so validation repertoires and the 650 to 750 first-cohort repertoires.

The germline gives CDR1 MNHNS, CDR2 SASEGT. This CDR3 region has 14 residues. V lost 4 bases to trimming and J lost 4 bases; unmatched junction nucleotides: 3. Study observations and caveats: Associated with cytomegalovirus, according to the listing, were about 160 TCR beta chains. The tendency of first-cohort TCR clusters to co-occur in the 100 to 150 validation repertoires emerged from a later analysis.

This receptor was obtained from a man aged 18 to 35 in good health and CMV-seronegative. The chain recombines TRBV6-1 with TRBJ1-5; 8 nucleotides agree with TRBD1. Sequenced: PBMCs. CDR3 coding DNA: TGTGCCAGCAGTGTACAGGGGGATAATCAGCCCCAGCATTTT. The encoded protein is CASSVQGDNQPQHF.